This T cell receptor (beta chain) was retrieved from a study of spatial heterogeneity in lung cancer. Time point described: sample taken at primary tumor resection. The study sequenced unsorted whole RNA from tumor, nontumor lung or frozen PBMC. A total of 72 untreated early-stage non-small cell lung cancer patients served as donors. As concerns this clonotype: Its cognate antigen is unknown.

TCRdb ran MiXCR on the 5' RACE reads and lists one entry per CDR3 protein. Here the sample spans 90,000 to 95,000 distinct CDR3 sequences, 9.5% to 15% being singletons. The study, taken as a whole, reports: Blood carried ubiquitous expanded tumor TCRs more at resection than follow-up.

The specimen comprised PBMCs, sampled at surgery. This clonotype was sampled from a male donor with early-stage non-small cell lung cancer.

The CDR3 DNA reads as TGTGCCAGCAGTTTGGGACAGGGTTTAAGCAATCAGCCCCAGCATTTT. Protein sequence: CASSLGQGLSNQPQHF. The chain recombines TRBV12-3 or TRBV12-4 with TRBJ1-5; TRBD1 agrees at 9 bases. This CDR3 comprises 16 residues. V dropped 3 bases and J dropped 1; count of bases not matched to a gene: 4.